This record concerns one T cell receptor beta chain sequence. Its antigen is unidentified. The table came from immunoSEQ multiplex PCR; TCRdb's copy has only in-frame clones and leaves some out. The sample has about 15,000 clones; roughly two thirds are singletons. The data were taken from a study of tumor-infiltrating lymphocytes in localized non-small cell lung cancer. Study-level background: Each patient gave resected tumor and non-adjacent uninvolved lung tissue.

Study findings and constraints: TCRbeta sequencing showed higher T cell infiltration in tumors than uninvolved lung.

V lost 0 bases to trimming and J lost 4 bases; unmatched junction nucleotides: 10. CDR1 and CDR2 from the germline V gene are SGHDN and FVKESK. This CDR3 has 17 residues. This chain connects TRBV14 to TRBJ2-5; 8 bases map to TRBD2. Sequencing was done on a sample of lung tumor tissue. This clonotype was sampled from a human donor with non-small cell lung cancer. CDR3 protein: CASSQDLAGGVGETQYF. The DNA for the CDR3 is TGTGCCAGCAGCCAAGATCTTGCGGGAGGAGTGGGAGAGACCCAGTACTTC. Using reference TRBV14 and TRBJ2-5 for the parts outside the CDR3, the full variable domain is EAGVTQFPSHSVIEKGQTVTLRCDPISGHDNLYWYRRVMGKEIKFLLHFVKESKQDESGMPNNRFLAERTGGTYSTLKVQPAELEDSGVYFCASSQDLAGGVGETQYFGPGTRLLVL.